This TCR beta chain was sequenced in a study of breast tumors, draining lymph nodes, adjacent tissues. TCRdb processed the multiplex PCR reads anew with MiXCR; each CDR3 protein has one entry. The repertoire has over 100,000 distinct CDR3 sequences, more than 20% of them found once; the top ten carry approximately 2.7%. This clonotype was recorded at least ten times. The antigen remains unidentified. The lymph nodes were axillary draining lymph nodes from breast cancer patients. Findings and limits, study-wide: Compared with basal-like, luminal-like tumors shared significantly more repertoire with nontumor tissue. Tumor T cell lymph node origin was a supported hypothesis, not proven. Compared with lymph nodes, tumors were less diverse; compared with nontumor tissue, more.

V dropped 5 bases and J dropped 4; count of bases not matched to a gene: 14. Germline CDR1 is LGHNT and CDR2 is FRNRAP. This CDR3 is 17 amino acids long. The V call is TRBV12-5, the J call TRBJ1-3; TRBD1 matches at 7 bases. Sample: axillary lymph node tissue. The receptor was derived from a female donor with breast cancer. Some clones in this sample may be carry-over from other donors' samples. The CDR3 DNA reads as TGTGCTAGTGGTATCGGACGAGGGGGCGCATCGGGAAACACCATATATTTT. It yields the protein CASGIGRGGASGNTIYF.